Each of the 9 T cell receptor beta chains below was sequenced from the same sample in a study of post-analysis software for immune sequencing data. General study findings and limits: Controls had lower frequencies than patients of roughly five TRBV segments, which included TRBV5-6, TRBV5-1 and TRBV20-1.

cDNA libraries for TCR beta contained unique molecular identifiers. TCRdb re-called the PCR reads with MiXCR, one entry per CDR3 protein. The repertoire has about 540,000 distinct CDR3 sequences, about a third of them found once; the top ten carry approximately 6%. No antigen has been assigned to these receptors. The sample was blood. The receptors were sampled from a girl aged 2-17 years with multiple sclerosis.

V is TRBV20-1 and J is TRBJ2-5; D perhaps matches TRBD2 (7 bases). The CDR3 has 15 residues. With 7 bases removed from V and 4 bases from J, the gap between germline ends came to 22 bases. Germline V gene data show CDR1 as DFQATT and CDR2 as SNEGSKA (reference sequence). This CDR3 is CSVLRGAEATETQYF. The CDR3 bases are TGCAGTGTGCTACGGGGGGCTGAGGCCACAGAGACCCAGTACTTC.

The sample holds a few counts of this clonotype. The chain recombines TRBV10-3 with TRBJ2-4; D not resolved. The CDR3 covers 14 residues. Germline V gene lookup returns CDR1 ENHRY and CDR2 SYGVKD. The germline V and J ends were trimmed by 3 bases and 4 bases, with 10 bases remaining between them. This CDR3 is CAISDSIIKNIQYF. The CDR3, as DNA: TGTGCCATCAGTGACTCCATAATTAAAAACATTCAGTACTTC.

This clonotype was detected a few times. The V gene is TRBV20-1, the J gene TRBJ2-5; 7 bases agree with TRBD2. The germline V gene has CDR1 DFQATT and CDR2 SNEGSKA (reference sequence). The ends lost 3 bases at V and 2 bases at J; junction bases unmatched: 3. The CDR3 loop spans 13 amino acids. The CDR3 DNA reads TGCAGTGCTAGTGGGGGGGAACAAGAGACCCAGTACTTC. Its translation is CSASGGEQETQYF.

The gene calls are TRBV7-2 and TRBJ1-1, with D tentatively TRBD1 (5 bases). The CDR3 spans 14 residues. V dropped 2 bases and J dropped 3 bases, with 10 bases sitting between them. CDR1 and CDR2 (germline): SGHTA, FQGNSA. CDR3: CASSLQGGDTEAFF. DNA of the CDR3: TGTGCCAGCAGCTTACAGGGAGGCGACACTGAAGCTTTCTTT. The variable domain in full, with the rest retrieved from reference TRBV7-2 and TRBJ1-1, is GAGVSQSPSNKVTEKGKDVELRCDPISGHTALYWYRQSLGQGLEFLIYFQGNSAPDKSGLPSDRFSAERTGGSVSTLTIQRTQQEDSAVYLCASSLQGGDTEAFFGQGTRLTVV.

This clonotype was counted only a few times. This sequence joins TRBV20-1 and TRBJ2-7, with 7 bases matching TRBD2. The V segment lost 5 bases and the J segment 4 bases; nucleotides outside the gene matches: 2. The CDR3 runs 11 residues. CDR1 is DFQATT, CDR2 SNEGSKA, per germline (reference sequence). The CDR3 bases are TGCAGTGCTTGGGGGGGTTACGAGCAGTACTTC. Encoded protein: CSAWGGYEQYF.

This clonotype occurred a few times. The V and J genes are TRBV20-1 and TRBJ2-5; tentative D call: TRBD1 (5 bases). The germline V and J ends were trimmed by 1 base and 3 bases, with 15 bases remaining between them. CDR3 length: 15 amino acids. CDR1 and CDR2 (germline): DFQATT, SNEGSKA (reference sequence). The CDR3 DNA follows: TGCAGTGCTAGAGGGCAGGGTGGTTGGGAAGAGACCCAGTACTTC. This gives the protein CSARGQGGWEETQYF.

This clonotype has just one count. This chain uses TRBV20-1 with TRBJ2-7; 8 bases are a match to TRBD1. The CDR3 is made up of 16 amino acids. The ends lost 6 bases at V and 1 base at J; junction bases unmatched: 14. Germline values: CDR1 DFQATT, CDR2 SNEGSKA (reference sequence). The CDR3 loop is CSATQGAAGVSYEQYF. CDR3 DNA: TGCAGTGCAACCCAGGGGGCCGCAGGGGTTTCCTACGAGCAGTACTTC.

The gene calls are TRBV28 and TRBJ2-5, with a weak D call TRBD1 (6 bases). The CDR3 runs to 14 residues. From germline, CDR1 is MDHEN and CDR2 SYDVKM. V was cut by 6 bases and J by 2 bases, with 13 bases left in between. This CDR3 reads CASRGLGQQETQYF. Here the CDR3 DNA reads TGTGCCAGCAGGGGTCTGGGACAACAAGAGACCCAGTACTTC.

The chain uses TRBV5-5 and TRBJ2-6; 10 bases match TRBD1. The V gene's germline CDR1 is SGHKS and CDR2 YYEKEE (reference sequence). Trimming removed 0 bases from V and 4 bases from J; junction bases left unmatched: 4. The CDR3 is 17 residues long. The CDR3 nucleotides read TGTGCCAGCAGCTTGGCCGGGACAGGGGTAGGGGCCAACGTCCTGACTTTC. It codes for CASSLAGTGVGANVLTF.